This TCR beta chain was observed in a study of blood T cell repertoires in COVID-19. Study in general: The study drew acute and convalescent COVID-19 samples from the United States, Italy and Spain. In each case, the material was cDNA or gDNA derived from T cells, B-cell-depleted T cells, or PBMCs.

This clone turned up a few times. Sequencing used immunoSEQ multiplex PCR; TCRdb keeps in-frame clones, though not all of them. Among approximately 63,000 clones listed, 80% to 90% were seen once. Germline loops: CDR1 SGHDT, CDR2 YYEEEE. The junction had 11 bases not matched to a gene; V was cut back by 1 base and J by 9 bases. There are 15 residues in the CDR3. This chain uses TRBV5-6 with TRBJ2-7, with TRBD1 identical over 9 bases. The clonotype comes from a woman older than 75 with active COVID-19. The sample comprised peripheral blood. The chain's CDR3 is CASSLTGQGRVVQYF. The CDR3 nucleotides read TGTGCCAGCAGCTTGACGGGACAGGGTCGTGTCGTGCAGTACTTC.